This passage covers 24 T cell receptor beta chains from one sample sequenced in a study of Ad26.COV2.S vaccination and SARS-CoV-2 variants. Sequenced by immunoSEQ multiplex PCR; TCRdb stores in-frame clones only, minus some. This table holds around 380,000 clones, around nine tenths found once. Noted treatment: around 19 received Ad26.COV2.S at low or high dose, single or two shots; about 5 received placebo; per-sample allocation not given. Repertoires come from day 63 after the first vaccine or placebo injection. The sequenced sample was peripheral blood, obtained in a trial of Ad26.COV2.S vaccine versus placebo. These receptors came from a person aged 18-65 years who received the Ad26.COV2.S COVID-19 vaccine or a placebo.

This chain connects TRBV25-1 to TRBJ2-5; 8 bases are a match to TRBD1. The V gene end was trimmed by 1 base and the J gene end by 5 bases; junction bases not matched to a gene: 9. Per the germline V gene, CDR1 is MGHDK and CDR2 is SYGVNS. The CDR3 is made up of 16 amino acids. CDR3 region: CASSEWGRGLEETQYF. For the CDR3, the DNA is TGTGCCAGCAGTGAATGGGGCAGGGGGCTAGAGGAGACCCAGTACTTC.

DNA for the CDR3: TGTGCCAGCAGCGCCGGGACAGGGGGGGAGACCCAGTACTTC. Protein sequence: CASSAGTGGETQYF. The rearrangement uses TRBV9 and TRBJ2-5, with 11 bases matching TRBD1. The CDR3 runs to 14 residues. The germline V gene has CDR1 SGDLS and CDR2 YYNGEE. The J segment lost 5 bases and the V segment lost 3 bases, leaving 3 bases of the junction unmatched.

This clone came up a few times. This sequence joins TRBV19 and TRBJ2-3; D is possibly TRBD1 (6 bases). With 3 bases removed from V and 3 bases from J, the gap between germline ends came to 7 bases. Germline-derived CDR1 and CDR2 are LNHDA and SQIVND (reference sequence). This CDR3 region has 13 residues. The CDR3 DNA follows: TGTGCCAGTAGTATGAGGGGGACAGATACGCAGTATTTT. This gives the protein CASSMRGTDTQYF. Full variable domain (missing parts from reference TRBV19 and TRBJ2-3): DGGITQSPKYLFRKEGQNVTLSCEQNLNHDAMYWYRQDPGQGLRLIYYSQIVNDFQKGDIAEGYSVSREKKESFPLTVTSAQKNPTAFYLCASSMRGTDTQYFGPGTRLTVL.

DNA of the CDR3: TGTGCCAGTAGTACCCCCCAAAGGGACAGGGGACAGCCCCAGCATTTT. This sequence encodes CASSTPQRDRGQPQHF. The chain employs TRBV19 and TRBJ1-5; 10 nucleotides agree with TRBD1. From germline, CDR1 is LNHDA and CDR2 SQIVND (reference sequence). The CDR3 spans 16 residues. After removal of 4 bases from V and 7 bases from J, the junction contained 10 bases not matched to a gene.

This sequence joins TRBV6-2 or TRBV6-3 and TRBJ1-2; TRBD1 matches 10 bases. V dropped 6 bases and J dropped 1; count of bases not matched to a gene: 14. This CDR3 is 18 amino acids long. Germline loops: CDR1 MNHEY, CDR2 SVGEGT. CDR3 DNA: TGTGCCAGCAGCCCTCCGGGACAGGGGATCTCCATTAACTATGGCTACACCTTC. This sequence encodes CASSPPGQGISINYGYTF.

The chain has TRBV4-3 and TRBJ1-5; D is unresolved. Deletions cut 0 bases from V and 4 bases from J, with 10 bases between. The CDR3 covers 15 residues. Germline CDR1 LGHNA, CDR2 YSLEER. CDR3 DNA: TGCGCCAGCAGCCAAGATCGGTTAGCGAATCAGCCCCAGCATTTT. Encoded protein: CASSQDRLANQPQHF.

The chain couples TRBV13 to TRBJ2-6; tentatively, D is TRBD1 (5 bases). The V end lost 2 bases, the J end lost 3 bases, and 11 bases lay between the germline ends. Per germline, CDR1 PRHDT and CDR2 FYEKMQ (reference sequence). The CDR3 is 16 amino acids. This CDR3 is CASSLKGWFGANVLTF. Written as DNA, the CDR3 is TGTGCCAGCAGCTTAAAGGGGTGGTTTGGGGCCAACGTCCTGACTTTC.

The chain combines TRBV11-2 with TRBJ2-1, with 8 positions matching TRBD2. This CDR3 comprises 16 residues. Germline trimming cut 1 base from V and 4 bases from J; bases unmatched to any gene: 6. CDR1 SGHAT and CDR2 FQNNGV come from the germline V gene. Written as DNA, the CDR3 is TGTGCCAGCAGCTTAGTCGGCGGGGGGAATTACAATGAGCAGTTCTTC. The encoded protein is CASSLVGGGNYNEQFF. The full variable domain, with the rest looked up from reference TRBV11-2 and TRBJ2-1, is EAGVAQSPRYKIIEKRQSVAFWCNPISGHATLYWYQQILGQGPKLLIQFQNNGVVDDSQLPKDRFSAERLKGVDSTLKIQPAKLEDSAVYLCASSLVGGGNYNEQFFGPGTRLTVL.

The chain recombines TRBV6-5 with TRBJ2-5, with 10 nucleotides matching TRBD1. The germline gives CDR1 MNHEY, CDR2 SVGAGI. The V and J ends lost 8 bases and 5 bases, in that order; junction bases with no gene match: 2. This CDR3 region has 12 residues. The CDR3: CASGQGEETQYF. DNA of the CDR3: TGTGCCAGCGGACAGGGGGAGGAGACCCAGTACTTC.

J is TRBJ2-5 and V is TRBV19, with 7 positions matching TRBD1. J was trimmed by 1 base and V by 5 bases; bases with no gene match: 13. The CDR3 spans 17 residues. The germline V gene has CDR1 LNHDA and CDR2 SQIVND (reference sequence). The CDR3 DNA follows: TGTGCCAGTAGTCTACGGTCCGGGACAGAATTCCAAGAGACCCAGTACTTC. Its protein is CASSLRSGTEFQETQYF.

The rearrangement links TRBV5-1 to TRBJ2-3; possible D gene TRBD2, 7 bases. Germline V CDR1 and CDR2: SGHRS, YFSETQ. The V end was cut by 0 bases, the J end by 4 bases, with 18 bases between. The length of the CDR3 is 17 residues. The CDR3 bases are TGCGCCAGCAGCTTGGAGTATCCGGGGGGCGGCCCAGATACGCAGTATTTT. Translating it yields CASSLEYPGGGPDTQYF.

Comment on this clone: The same CDR3 arises from other DNA sequences in this sample as well. V gene TRBV7-2 combines with J gene TRBJ1-1, with a possible D match to TRBD1 (6 bases). The CDR3 spans 15 residues. V lost 5 bases and J 0 bases, leaving 13 bases between the germline ends. CDR1 is SGHTA and CDR2 is FQGNSA in the germline V gene. The CDR3 reads CASSPRGGMNTEAFF. In DNA form, the CDR3 reads TGTGCCAGCAGCCCTCGGGGGGGCATGAACACTGAAGCTTTCTTT.

The chain uses TRBV5-4 and TRBJ1-5; D is possibly TRBD1 (6 bases). CDR1 SGHNT and CDR2 YYREEE come from the germline V gene (reference sequence). The CDR3 loop spans 14 amino acids. The V end was cut by 4 bases, the J end by 5 bases, with 13 bases between. The DNA for the CDR3 is TGTGCCAGCAGCAAAGGGGGGGAGGATCAGCCCCAGCATTTT. Protein: CASSKGGEDQPQHF.

The chain couples TRBV5-1 to TRBJ1-2; perhaps TRBD1 as D (5 bases). This CDR3 comprises 15 residues. Germline V gene data show CDR1 as SGHRS and CDR2 as YFSETQ. Trimming pared 3 bases from V and 6 bases from J, leaving 18 bases between. CDR3 loop: CASSSIRPRDHGYTF. CDR3 sequence (DNA): TGCGCCAGCAGCTCGATTCGGCCCCGGGACCATGGCTACACCTTC.

In regard to this clone: The same CDR3 is also encoded by other DNA sequences in this sample. The chain combines TRBV12-3 or TRBV12-4 with TRBJ2-7, with unresolved D. The CDR3 consists of 12 residues. Trimming stripped 3 bases from V and 3 bases from J, with 6 bases between. This chain's CDR3 is CASSLSRYEQYF. CDR3 DNA: TGTGCCAGCAGTTTGAGTCGCTACGAGCAGTACTTC.

This chain links TRBV7-9 with TRBJ2-3; D may be TRBD2 (6 bases). Trimming removed 1 base at V and 3 bases at J, with 17 bases between. CDR3 length equals 17 residues. Germline loops: CDR1 SEHNR, CDR2 FQNEAQ (reference sequence). The CDR3 region is CASSLGSIRGRTDTQYF. Written as DNA, the CDR3 is TGTGCCAGCAGCTTAGGGTCCATACGGGGGAGGACAGATACGCAGTATTTT.

V gene TRBV5-6 combines with J gene TRBJ2-5; D is undetermined. The CDR3 is 16 amino acids. From germline, CDR1 is SGHDT and CDR2 YYEEEE. Deletions cut 2 bases from V and 1 base from J, with 15 bases between. The CDR3: CASSFLRLMGQETQYF. The DNA for the CDR3 is TGTGCCAGCAGCTTTTTGAGGCTCATGGGCCAAGAGACCCAGTACTTC.

As regards this clone: Other DNA variants within this sample encode the same CDR3. V usage is TRBV9 and J usage is TRBJ1-1; D is possibly TRBD1 (5 bases). Germline V gene data show CDR1 as SGDLS and CDR2 as YYNGEE. V was trimmed by 4 bases and J by 1 base, leaving 14 bases between them. The CDR3 is made up of 15 amino acids. The CDR3 DNA follows: TGTGCCAGCAGCCCCCCCGGGACGGGGAACACTGAAGCTTTCTTT. Its translation: CASSPPGTGNTEAFF.

V and J are TRBV15 and TRBJ2-7; D call uncertain. CDR3 size: 13 residues. The germline V gene encodes CDR1 LNHNV and CDR2 YYDKDF (reference sequence). V was cut by 1 base and J by 6 bases, with 10 bases left in between. The CDR3 sequence is CATSRGQGSEQYF. Written as DNA, the CDR3 is TGTGCCACCAGCAGAGGGCAAGGTAGCGAGCAGTACTTC.

The chain carries TRBV5-1 and TRBJ2-3, with 10 positions matching TRBD2. Per germline, CDR1 SGHRS and CDR2 YFSETQ. There are 15 residues in the CDR3. With V trimmed by 5 bases and J by 0 bases, 3 bases remained unmatched. The CDR3 DNA reads TGCGCCAGCAGGGGACTAGCGACTAGCACAGATACGCAGTATTTT. Translated, it gives CASRGLATSTDTQYF.

J is TRBJ1-2 and V is TRBV11-2; D unresolved. V was clipped by 1 base and J by 4 bases, with 7 bases between them. Looked up from germline, CDR1 is SGHAT and CDR2 is FQNNGV. The CDR3 contains 13 residues. Here the CDR3 DNA reads TGTGCCAGCAGCTTAGGGCAGACCTATGGCTACACCTTC. Its protein is CASSLGQTYGYTF.

The V call is TRBV7-8, the J call TRBJ2-7; D remains ambiguous. CDR1 and CDR2 from the germline V gene are SGHVS and FQNEAQ. V lost 8 bases and J lost 2, with 10 bases in between. CDR3 size: 12 residues. The DNA for the CDR3 is TGTGCCAGCGGGTACAGAGCCTACGAGCAGTACTTC. It codes for CASGYRAYEQYF.

V and J are TRBV19 and TRBJ1-2; D gene uncertain. From germline, CDR1 is LNHDA and CDR2 SQIVND (reference sequence). The CDR3 consists of 15 residues. V was clipped by 8 bases and J by 5 bases, with 21 bases between them. CDR3 protein: CASRDFLQEVYGYTF. Written as DNA, the CDR3 is TGTGCCAGTCGCGATTTTCTTCAGGAAGTGTATGGCTACACCTTC.

The CDR3 spells CASTDRGGNQPQHF. The CDR3 DNA is TGTGCCAGTACTGACAGGGGTGGCAATCAGCCCCAGCATTTT. V is TRBV19 and J is TRBJ1-5, with TRBD1 matching over 8 bases. V lost 7 bases and J lost 2; bases outside the gene matches: 4. Germline V gene sequence: CDR1 LNHDA, CDR2 SQIVND (reference sequence). CDR3 length: 14 residues.